This note documents a single T cell receptor beta chain sequence. Generated by immunoSEQ multiplex PCR, the TCRdb table keeps only in-frame clones and is missing some. The table lists under 70,000 clones, 85% to 95% of them singletons, with over 0.25% in the top ten. This sample was included in a study of T cell changes during pregnancy in multiple sclerosis. The CDR3 loop spans 13 amino acids. Trimming shortened V by 5 bases and J by 4 bases, and 11 bases separated the two germline ends. Here the sequenced sample was CD4+ T cells from peripheral blood mononuclear cells, taken after pregnancy. This receptor was identified in a female donor with multiple sclerosis, enrolled in a pregnancy study. The V gene is TRBV23-1, the J gene TRBJ1-1; D is undetermined. TRBV23-1 is sorted into the ORF group, with uncertain function. The CDR3 region has the DNA TGCGCCAGCAGTGCTCAGATTCGCACTGAAGCTTTCTTT. Its protein product is CASSAQIRTEAFF.